This TCR beta chain originates from a study of shared clonotypes between healthy human individuals. Data came from immunoSEQ multiplex PCR; TCRdb stores just in-frame clones and leaves some out. The sample shows millions of clones, just over 90% of them seen only once. In germline, CDR1 is PRHDT, CDR2 FYEKMQ (reference sequence). Trimming stripped 0 bases from V and 3 bases from J, with 12 bases between. The CDR3 runs to 15 residues. Sequenced input: naive CD4+ T cells sorted from blood. As to subset: CD45RA+ positively selected. This sequence originates from a man younger than 35 in good health. The chain is built from TRBV13 and TRBJ2-7, with D perhaps given as TRBD1 or TRBD2 (6 bases each). CDR3 protein: CASSLGLADSYEQYF. The CDR3 DNA follows: TGTGCCAGCAGCTTAGGATTAGCGGACAGCTACGAGCAGTACTTC.